The next 25 T cell receptor beta chains were all read from a single sample in a study of T cells after posttransplantation cyclophosphamide. A marrow graft followed busulfan-fludarabine conditioning, with cyclophosphamide on days +3 and +4. The assay was immunoSEQ multiplex PCR, and TCRdb's table has in-frame clones only and misses some. The sample records around 10,000 clones, just under 85% being singletons. The material was PBMCs, obtained 1755 days after allogeneic stem cell transplant with posttransplant cyclophosphamide. These receptor sequences come from a female patient aged 45-60 years who received an allogeneic stem cell transplant from a related donor, was CMV-positive, and had no GVHD. These T cells may partly come from the graft donor.

This chain joins TRBV2 and TRBJ2-3; TRBD2 matches 10 bases. Unmatched junction bases numbered 6, after V lost 9 bases and J lost 3 bases. This CDR3 comprises 14 residues. The germline V gene encodes CDR1 SNHLY and CDR2 FYNNEI. CDR3 nucleotide sequence: TGTGCCAGGTTAACTAGCGGGATTACAGATACGCAGTATTTT. Residues: CARLTSGITDTQYF.

The chain carries TRBV9 and TRBJ2-5; TRBD2 is a possible D gene (6 bases). Per germline, CDR1 SGDLS and CDR2 YYNGEE. The length of the CDR3 is 15 residues. Trimming pared 0 bases from V and 2 bases from J, leaving 11 bases between. This chain's CDR3 is CASSVVADIQETQYF. In DNA, the CDR3 is TGTGCCAGCAGCGTAGTAGCGGATATTCAAGAGACCCAGTACTTC. Using reference TRBV9 and TRBJ2-5 for the parts outside the CDR3, the full variable domain is DSGVTQTPKHLITATGQRVTLRCSPRSGDLSVYWYQQSLDQGLQFLIQYYNGEERAKGNILERFSAQQFPDLHSELNLSSLELGDSALYFCASSVVADIQETQYFGPGTRLLVL.

This rearrangement joins TRBV5-1 to TRBJ1-1; 8 positions match TRBD1. Trimming at V came to 3 bases and at J to 4 bases, leaving 8 bases not matched to a gene. Germline V gives CDR1 SGHRS, CDR2 YFSETQ. This CDR3 is 15 amino acids long. CDR3 coding DNA: TGCGCCAGCAGCTCTCAGGGGGCTCTCGGCACTGAAGCTTTCTTT. Translating gives CASSSQGALGTEAFF.

The genes are TRBV2 and TRBJ2-2; 9 bases line up with TRBD2. This CDR3 spans 17 amino acids. In germline, CDR1 is SNHLY, CDR2 FYNNEI. Unmatched junction bases numbered 16, after V lost 8 bases and J lost 6 bases. This CDR3 is CASGAVSFAGGPGELFF. The CDR3 DNA reads as TGTGCCAGCGGGGCCGTGAGTTTTGCGGGAGGGCCCGGGGAGCTGTTTTTT. The variable domain in full, with the rest retrieved from reference TRBV2 and TRBJ2-2, is EPEVTQTPSHQVTQMGQEVILRCVPISNHLYFYWYRQILGQKVEFLVSFYNNEISEKSEIFDDQFSVERPDGSNFTLKIRSTKLEDSAMYFCASGAVSFAGGPGELFFGEGSRLTVL.

V and J are TRBV2 and TRBJ2-1; 10 bases are a match to TRBD2. V shed 7 bases, J shed 9 bases, and the junction held 9 bases outside the gene matches. Germline V gene sequence: CDR1 SNHLY, CDR2 FYNNEI. This CDR3 is 14 amino acids long. CDR3 sequence: CASMDSGRTIEQFF. CDR3 nucleotide sequence: TGTGCCAGCATGGATAGCGGGAGGACCATTGAGCAGTTCTTC.

The chain joins TRBV5-6 to TRBJ1-1; 7 positions agree with TRBD1. V shed 3 bases and J 0 bases; nucleotides not matched to a gene: 5. CDR3 length equals 15 residues. Germline-derived CDR1 and CDR2 are SGHDT and YYEEEE. CDR3 in DNA: TGTGCCAGCAGCTCATTCAGGGGGTTGAACACTGAAGCTTTCTTT. It encodes CASSSFRGLNTEAFF.

The CDR3 coding sequence is TGTGCCAGCAGTTTAGGGTGGGTGGGACAGAGCACAGATACGCAGTATTTT. As protein: CASSLGWVGQSTDTQYF. The chain uses TRBV28 and TRBJ2-3; TRBD1 matches 7 bases. The V and J ends lost 2 bases and 0 bases, in that order; junction bases with no gene match: 8. In germline, CDR1 is MDHEN, CDR2 SYDVKM. This CDR3 comprises 17 residues.

There are a few counts of this clone. The chain combines TRBV2 with TRBJ1-4; a possible D gene is TRBD1 (5 bases). This CDR3 region has 14 residues. From germline, CDR1 is SNHLY and CDR2 FYNNEI. With 7 bases removed from V and 0 bases from J, the gap between germline ends came to 9 bases. CDR3 region: CASIRGATNEKLFF. The CDR3 DNA reads TGTGCCAGCATTCGGGGGGCAACTAATGAAAAACTGTTTTTT.

The V gene is TRBV11-2, the J gene TRBJ1-2; 9 bases line up with TRBD1. The CDR3 contains 17 residues. The V segment lost 4 bases and the J segment 4 bases; nucleotides outside the gene matches: 13. The germline CDR1 and CDR2 sequences are SGHAT and FQNNGV. The DNA for the CDR3 is TGTGCCAGCAGCTCTATTATGGGGACAGGGTCTCCCTATGGCTACACCTTC. Encoded protein: CASSSIMGTGSPYGYTF.

V usage is TRBV4-3 and J usage is TRBJ2-1; TRBD2 matches 11 bases. V shed 1 base, J shed 6 bases, and the junction held 8 bases outside the gene matches. The CDR3 is 17 amino acids. From germline, CDR1 is LGHNA and CDR2 YSLEER. CDR3 loop: CASSQGLAGPPSNEQFF. CDR3 DNA sequence: TGCGCCAGCAGCCAAGGACTAGCGGGGCCCCCTTCCAATGAGCAGTTCTTC.

The CDR3 DNA is TGTGCCAGTAATAAGGACAGGGGAGTGGAGACCCAGTACTTC. It encodes CASNKDRGVETQYF. The genes are TRBV19 and TRBJ2-5; 9 bases are a match to TRBD1. Trimming at V came to 7 bases and at J to 5 bases, leaving 8 bases not matched to a gene. Germline assignment: CDR1 LNHDA and CDR2 SQIVND (reference sequence). The CDR3 loop spans 14 amino acids. Full variable domain (rest looked up from reference TRBV19 and TRBJ2-5): DGGITQSPKYLFRKEGQNVTLSCEQNLNHDAMYWYRQDPGQGLRLIYYSQIVNDFQKGDIAEGYSVSREKKESFPLTVTSAQKNPTAFYLCASNKDRGVETQYFGPGTRLLVL.

This rearrangement joins TRBV5-1 to TRBJ2-3; unclear D gene. Deletions cut 0 bases from V and 0 bases from J, with 11 bases between. The CDR3 loop spans 16 amino acids. Germline values: CDR1 SGHRS, CDR2 YFSETQ. CDR3 coding DNA: TGCGCCAGCAGCTTGGCCGGGTTTACTAGCACAGATACGCAGTATTTT. Its translation is CASSLAGFTSTDTQYF.

The genes are TRBV11-1 and TRBJ2-7; D is uncertain. This CDR3 has 12 amino acids. CDR1 is SGHAT, CDR2 FQDESV, per germline (reference sequence). V was clipped by 4 bases and J by 6 bases, with 10 bases between them. In nucleotides, the CDR3 is TGTGCCAGCAGCTATATGGAGTCCGAGCAGTACTTC. Residues: CASSYMESEQYF.

This clone was found once. The chain employs TRBV4-1 and TRBJ2-2; tentative D call: TRBD2 (6 bases). V was shortened by 4 bases and J by 4 bases, with 10 bases between the two germline ends. This CDR3 spans 14 amino acids. The germline CDR1 and CDR2 sequences are MGHRA and YSYEKL. CDR3 protein: CASSPRDFTGELFF. The CDR3 nucleotides read TGCGCCAGCAGCCCCCGGGACTTCACCGGGGAGCTGTTTTTT.

J is TRBJ1-5 and V is TRBV6-4; possibly TRBD1 for D (6 bases). Germline V gives CDR1 MRHNA, CDR2 SNTAGT. V dropped 6 bases and J dropped 6 bases, with 15 bases sitting between them. The CDR3 loop spans 14 amino acids. The CDR3 here is CASSHEGGIQPQHF. Written as DNA, the CDR3 is TGTGCCAGCAGCCATGAAGGGGGTATTCAGCCCCAGCATTTT.

The chain combines TRBV9 with TRBJ2-3; no clear D gene. Germline V lookup: CDR1 SGDLS, CDR2 YYNGEE. This CDR3 has 16 residues. V lost 4 bases and J lost 0, with 15 bases in between. The CDR3 nucleotides are TGTGCCAGCAGCCGACCCGACACCTCTAGCACAGATACGCAGTATTTT. Its translation: CASSRPDTSSTDTQYF.

The chain has TRBV27 and TRBJ2-6; no clear D gene. CDR3 length equals 15 residues. V was clipped by 5 bases and J by 2 bases, with 10 bases between them. CDR1 and CDR2 (germline): MNHEY, SMNVEV (reference sequence). The CDR3: CASSPQVTGANVLTF. As DNA, the CDR3 is TGTGCCAGCAGTCCCCAGGTGACTGGGGCCAACGTCCTGACTTTC.

This clone has only a few counts. The gene calls are TRBV11-2 and TRBJ2-1, with TRBD1 matching 11 bases. The ends lost 5 bases at V and 7 bases at J; junction bases unmatched: 7. Per the germline V gene, CDR1 is SGHAT and CDR2 is FQNNGV. The CDR3 has 15 amino acids. CDR3: CASSPGTGGHNEQFF. CDR3 nucleotides: TGTGCCAGCAGCCCCGGGACAGGGGGACATAATGAGCAGTTCTTC.

V usage is TRBV9 and J usage is TRBJ2-5; a possible D gene is TRBD2 (6 bases). V lost 4 bases, J lost 7 bases, and 14 bases lay in between. CDR1 is SGDLS, CDR2 YYNGEE, per germline. The length of the CDR3 is 13 residues. In nucleotides, the CDR3 is TGTGCCAGCAGCCCGTCGGGGGTAGGGACCCAGTACTTC. Translated: CASSPSGVGTQYF.

The J gene is TRBJ1-1, the V gene TRBV29-1; 7 nucleotides line up with TRBD1. In germline, CDR1 is SQVTM, CDR2 ANQGSEA. J lost 1 base, V lost 7 bases, and 9 bases had no gene match. This CDR3 has 14 residues. The CDR3 sequence is CSAAGTEQNTEAFF. In DNA, the CDR3 is TGCAGCGCCGCCGGGACAGAGCAGAACACTGAAGCTTTCTTT.

This clone was seen once. The chain links TRBV5-6 to TRBJ1-6; D is possibly TRBD1 (5 bases). CDR1 SGHDT and CDR2 YYEEEE come from the germline V gene. V lost 5 bases to trimming and J lost 3 bases, with 9 bases between them. This CDR3 contains 14 residues. This CDR3 is CASSPTGYNSPLHF. DNA of the CDR3: TGTGCCAGCAGTCCCACAGGCTATAATTCACCCCTCCACTTT.

This chain joins TRBV7-7 and TRBJ2-5; TRBD2 agrees at 9 bases. Looked up from germline, CDR1 is SSHAT and CDR2 is FNYEAQ (reference sequence). The CDR3 spans 15 residues. V trimming: 4 bases; J trimming: 4 bases; junction bases outside the gene matches: 7. CDR3 coding DNA: TGTGCCAGCAGCTCCATAGCGGGAGTAGGAGAGACCCAGTACTTC. It translates to CASSSIAGVGETQYF.

The J gene is TRBJ1-2, the V gene TRBV27; a possible D gene is TRBD1 (6 bases). V lost 6 bases and J lost 8, with 31 bases in between. This CDR3 is 18 amino acids long. The germline V gene has CDR1 MNHEY and CDR2 SMNVEV (reference sequence). The DNA of the CDR3 is TGTGCCAGCAGCCTAACAACAGGGAACCTGAAGGCCTATTTCGGCTACACCTTC. Translation: CASSLTTGNLKAYFGYTF.

V usage is TRBV2 and J usage is TRBJ2-3, with 7 bases that match TRBD2. Per germline, CDR1 SNHLY and CDR2 FYNNEI. CDR3 length equals 14 residues. J was trimmed by 3 bases and V by 6 bases; bases with no gene match: 6. The chain's CDR3 is CASSASGITDTQYF. The CDR3 nucleotides read TGTGCCAGCAGCGCCAGCGGGATTACAGATACGCAGTATTTT. The full variable domain, rest sourced from reference TRBV2 and TRBJ2-3, is EPEVTQTPSHQVTQMGQEVILRCVPISNHLYFYWYRQILGQKVEFLVSFYNNEISEKSEIFDDQFSVERPDGSNFTLKIRSTKLEDSAMYFCASSASGITDTQYFGPGTRLTVL.

The chain uses TRBV18 and TRBJ1-1; D remains unclear. V lost 1 base, J lost 0 bases, and 12 bases lay in between. CDR1 is KGHSH, CDR2 LQKENI, per germline. The CDR3 runs 16 residues. CDR3 DNA: TGTGCCAGCTCACCACGGCAGACTAGGATGAACACTGAAGCTTTCTTT. This codes for CASSPRQTRMNTEAFF.